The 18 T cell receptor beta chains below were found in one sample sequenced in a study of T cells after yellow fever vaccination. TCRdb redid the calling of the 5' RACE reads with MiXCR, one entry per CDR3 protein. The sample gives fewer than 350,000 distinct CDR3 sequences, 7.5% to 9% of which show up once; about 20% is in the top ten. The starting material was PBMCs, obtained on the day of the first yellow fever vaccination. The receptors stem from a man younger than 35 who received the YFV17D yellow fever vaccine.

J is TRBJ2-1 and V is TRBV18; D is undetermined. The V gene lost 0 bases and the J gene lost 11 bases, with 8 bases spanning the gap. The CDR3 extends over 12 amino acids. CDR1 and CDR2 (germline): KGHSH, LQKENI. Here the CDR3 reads CASSPPSRQQFF. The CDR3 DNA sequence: TGTGCCAGCTCACCACCTTCCAGACAGCAGTTCTTC.

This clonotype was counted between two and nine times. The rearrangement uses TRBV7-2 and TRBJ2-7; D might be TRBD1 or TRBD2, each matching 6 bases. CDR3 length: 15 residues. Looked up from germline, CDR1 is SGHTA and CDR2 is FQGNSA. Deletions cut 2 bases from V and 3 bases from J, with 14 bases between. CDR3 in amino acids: CASSLFVGGGYEQYF. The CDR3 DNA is TGTGCCAGCAGCTTATTCGTGGGGGGCGGCTACGAGCAGTACTTC.

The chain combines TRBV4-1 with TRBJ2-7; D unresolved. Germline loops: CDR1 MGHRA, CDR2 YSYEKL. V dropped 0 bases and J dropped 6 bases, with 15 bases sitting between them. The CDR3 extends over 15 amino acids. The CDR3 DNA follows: TGCGCCAGCAGCCAAGATCCCAAATATACCAGCGAGCAGTACTTC. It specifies CASSQDPKYTSEQYF.

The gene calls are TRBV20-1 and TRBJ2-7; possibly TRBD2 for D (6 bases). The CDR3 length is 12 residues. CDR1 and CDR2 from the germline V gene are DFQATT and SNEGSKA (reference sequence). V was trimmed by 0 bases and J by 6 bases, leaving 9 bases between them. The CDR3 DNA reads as TGCAGTGCTAGAGATTTCGGGGGCGAGCAGTACTTC. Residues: CSARDFGGEQYF.

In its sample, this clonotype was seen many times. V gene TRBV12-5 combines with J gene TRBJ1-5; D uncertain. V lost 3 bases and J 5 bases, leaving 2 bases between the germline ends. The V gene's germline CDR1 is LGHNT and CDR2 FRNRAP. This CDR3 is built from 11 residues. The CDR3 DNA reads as TGTGCTAGTGGTTTCGATCAGCCCCAGCATTTT. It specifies CASGFDQPQHF.

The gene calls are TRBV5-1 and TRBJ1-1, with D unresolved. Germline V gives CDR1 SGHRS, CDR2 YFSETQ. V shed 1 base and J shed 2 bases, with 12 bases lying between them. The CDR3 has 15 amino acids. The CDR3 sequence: CASSLSPGVNTEAFF. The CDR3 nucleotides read TGCGCCAGCAGCTTGTCTCCAGGAGTAAACACTGAAGCTTTCTTT.

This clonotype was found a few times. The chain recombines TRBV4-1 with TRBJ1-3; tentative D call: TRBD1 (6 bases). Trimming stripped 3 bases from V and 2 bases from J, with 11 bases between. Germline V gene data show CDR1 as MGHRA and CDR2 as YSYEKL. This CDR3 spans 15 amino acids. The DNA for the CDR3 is TGCGCCAGCAGCCAGGAAAGGACAGCTGGAAACACCATATATTTT. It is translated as CASSQERTAGNTIYF.

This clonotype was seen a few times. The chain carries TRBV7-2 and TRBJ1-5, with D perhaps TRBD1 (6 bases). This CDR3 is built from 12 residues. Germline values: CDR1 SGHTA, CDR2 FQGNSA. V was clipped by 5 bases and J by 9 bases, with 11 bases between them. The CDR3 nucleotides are TGTGCCAGCAGCCCGACAGGCTGGCCCCAGCATTTT. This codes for CASSPTGWPQHF. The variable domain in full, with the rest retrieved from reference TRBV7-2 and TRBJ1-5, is GAGVSQSPSNKVTEKGKDVELRCDPISGHTALYWYRQSLGQGLEFLIYFQGNSAPDKSGLPSDRFSAERTGGSVSTLTIQRTQQEDSAVYLCASSPTGWPQHFGDGTRLSIL.

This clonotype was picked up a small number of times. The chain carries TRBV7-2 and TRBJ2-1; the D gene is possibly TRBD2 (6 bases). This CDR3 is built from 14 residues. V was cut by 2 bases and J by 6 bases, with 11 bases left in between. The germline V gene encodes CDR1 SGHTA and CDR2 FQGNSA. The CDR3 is CASSLRLGRNEQFF. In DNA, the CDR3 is TGTGCCAGCAGCTTAAGACTAGGTCGCAATGAGCAGTTCTTC.

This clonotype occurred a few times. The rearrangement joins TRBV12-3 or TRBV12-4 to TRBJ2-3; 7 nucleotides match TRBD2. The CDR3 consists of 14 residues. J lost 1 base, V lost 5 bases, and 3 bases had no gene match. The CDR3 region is CASSGGVGTDTQYF. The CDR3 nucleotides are TGTGCCAGCAGTGGGGGGGTTGGCACAGATACGCAGTATTTT.

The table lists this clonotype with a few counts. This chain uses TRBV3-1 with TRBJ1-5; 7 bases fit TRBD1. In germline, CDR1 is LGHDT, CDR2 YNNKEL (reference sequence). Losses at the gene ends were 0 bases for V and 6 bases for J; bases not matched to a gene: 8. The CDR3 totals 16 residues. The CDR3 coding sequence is TGTGCCAGCAGCCAAGACCCGACAGGGTATGGTCAGCCCCAGCATTTT. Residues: CASSQDPTGYGQPQHF.

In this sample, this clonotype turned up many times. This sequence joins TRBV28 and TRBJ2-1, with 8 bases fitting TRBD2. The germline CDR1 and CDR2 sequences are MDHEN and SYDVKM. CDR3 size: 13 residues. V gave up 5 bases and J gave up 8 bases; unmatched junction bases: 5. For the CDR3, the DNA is TGTGCCAGCAGTGGCGGGGGGCGGTATGAGCAGTTCTTC. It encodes CASSGGGRYEQFF. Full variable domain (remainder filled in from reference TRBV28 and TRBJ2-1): DVKVTQSSRYLVKRTGEKVFLECVQDMDHENMFWYRQDPGLGLRLIYFSYDVKMKEKGDIPEGYSVSREKKERFSLILESASTNQTSMYLCASSGGGRYEQFFGPGTRLTVL.

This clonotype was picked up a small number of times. CDR3 region: CASSDPSSGGDQPQHF. CDR3 sequence (DNA): TGTGCCAGCAGTGATCCATCCTCGGGGGGCGATCAGCCCCAGCATTTT. The rearrangement uses TRBV2 and TRBJ1-5; D perhaps matches TRBD1 (6 bases). Trimming removed 3 bases at V and 5 bases at J, with 17 bases between. This CDR3 has 16 residues. CDR1 is SNHLY, CDR2 FYNNEI, per germline.

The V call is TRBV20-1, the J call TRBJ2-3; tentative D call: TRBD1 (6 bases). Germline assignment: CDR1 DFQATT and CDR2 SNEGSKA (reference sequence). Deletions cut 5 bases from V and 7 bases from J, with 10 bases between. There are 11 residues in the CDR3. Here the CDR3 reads CSALGAYTQYF. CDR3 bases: TGCAGTGCTCTGGGGGCATATACGCAGTATTTT.

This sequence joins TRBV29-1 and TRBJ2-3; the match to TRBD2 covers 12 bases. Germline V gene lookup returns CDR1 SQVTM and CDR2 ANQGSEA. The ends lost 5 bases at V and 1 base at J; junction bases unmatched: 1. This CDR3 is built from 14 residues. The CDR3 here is CSVSSGGGTDTQYF. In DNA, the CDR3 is TGCAGCGTTTCTAGCGGGGGGGGCACAGATACGCAGTATTTT.

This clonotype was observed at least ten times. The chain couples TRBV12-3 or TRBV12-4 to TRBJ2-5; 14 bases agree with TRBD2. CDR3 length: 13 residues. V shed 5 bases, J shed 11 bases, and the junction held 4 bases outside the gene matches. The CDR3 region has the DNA TGTGCCAGCAGTCCGGGACTAGCGGGGGTACAGTACTTC. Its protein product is CASSPGLAGVQYF.

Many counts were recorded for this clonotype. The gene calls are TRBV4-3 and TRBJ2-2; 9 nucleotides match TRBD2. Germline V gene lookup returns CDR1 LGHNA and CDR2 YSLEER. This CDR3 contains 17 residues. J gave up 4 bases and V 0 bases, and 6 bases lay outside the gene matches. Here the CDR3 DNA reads TGCGCCAGCAGCCAAGAACTAGCGGGCCCAACCACCGGGGAGCTGTTTTTT. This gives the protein CASSQELAGPTTGELFF.

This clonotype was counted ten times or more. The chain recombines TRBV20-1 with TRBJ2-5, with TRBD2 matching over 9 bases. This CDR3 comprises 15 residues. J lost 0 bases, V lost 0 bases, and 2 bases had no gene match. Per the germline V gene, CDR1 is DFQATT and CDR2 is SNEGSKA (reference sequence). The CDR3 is CSAREASGDQETQYF. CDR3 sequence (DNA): TGCAGTGCTAGAGAGGCTAGCGGGGACCAAGAGACCCAGTACTTC.